This entry lists 29 T cell receptor beta chains sequenced from one sample in a study of blood T cell repertoires in COVID-19. Here immunoSEQ multiplex PCR was the method, and the copy in TCRdb shows in-frame clones only, minus some. The sample holds about 160,000 clones, about 90% seen once. Sequenced: peripheral blood. These receptors all come from a man aged 25-40 years with COVID-19, enrolled during active disease.

In this sample, this clone turned up once. CDR3 nucleotide sequence: TGTGCCAGCTCACCTAACAGGGCCGGGGAGCTGTTTTTT. Protein: CASSPNRAGELFF. The J gene is TRBJ2-2, the V gene TRBV18; D might be TRBD1 (6 bases). Germline-derived CDR1 and CDR2 are KGHSH and LQKENI. V lost 3 bases, J lost 6 bases, and 8 bases lay in between. The CDR3 has 13 amino acids.

The chain uses TRBV25-1 and TRBJ2-7; no definite D call. This CDR3 contains 14 residues. CDR1 MGHDK and CDR2 SYGVNS come from the germline V gene. V lost 4 bases and J 6 bases, leaving 16 bases between the germline ends. CDR3 bases: TGTGCCAGCAGTGGAGCGAGGATCCCCCTCGAGCAGTACTTC. This codes for CASSGARIPLEQYF.

The chain employs TRBV7-3 and TRBJ1-1; D unresolved. This CDR3 has 14 amino acids. V dropped 5 bases and J dropped 1 base, with 11 bases sitting between them. Germline assignment: CDR1 SGHTA and CDR2 FQGTGA. Here the CDR3 reads CASSPRGPNTEAFF. CDR3 DNA sequence: TGTGCCAGCAGCCCCCGAGGGCCGAACACTGAAGCTTTCTTT.

This clone is a singleton in its sample. This sequence joins TRBV7-9 and TRBJ1-4, with 11 bases lining up with TRBD1. CDR3 size: 14 residues. Germline trimming cut 5 bases from V and 8 bases from J; bases unmatched to any gene: 4. Germline V gene lookup returns CDR1 SEHNR and CDR2 FQNEAQ (reference sequence). Here the CDR3 DNA reads TGTGCCAGCAGCACCGGGACAGGGGGAGAAAAACTGTTTTTT. Translated: CASSTGTGGEKLFF.

The rearrangement joins TRBV14 to TRBJ1-5; D gene uncertain. The CDR3 has 18 residues. The V gene lost 3 bases and the J gene lost 0 bases, with 18 bases spanning the gap. Germline lookup yields CDR1 SGHDN and CDR2 FVKESK. This CDR3 reads CASSHGNSPSYSNQPQHF. The DNA for the CDR3 is TGTGCCAGCAGCCACGGGAACAGCCCCTCTTATAGCAATCAGCCCCAGCATTTT.

The chain is built from TRBV28 and TRBJ1-2; D gene unclear. The V gene's germline CDR1 is MDHEN and CDR2 SYDVKM. This CDR3 has 12 amino acids. V was cut by 2 bases and J by 4 bases, with 5 bases left in between. CDR3 loop: CASSLRSYGYTF. The DNA of the CDR3 is TGTGCCAGCAGTTTACGGAGCTATGGCTACACCTTC.

This rearrangement joins TRBV4-1 to TRBJ1-1; D is perhaps TRBD1 (5 bases). CDR1 and CDR2 (germline): MGHRA, YSYEKL. Trimming shortened V by 4 bases and J by 7 bases, and 16 bases separated the two germline ends. The CDR3 covers 14 residues. CDR3 sequence (DNA): TGCGCCAGCAGCCCGACTCAGGGATGGGATGAAGCTTTCTTT. Translated: CASSPTQGWDEAFF.

The V and J genes are TRBV2 and TRBJ2-7; D is uncertain. This CDR3 is built from 12 residues. Germline CDR1 SNHLY, CDR2 FYNNEI. Trimming stripped 7 bases from V and 2 bases from J, with 9 bases between. DNA for the CDR3: TGTGCCAGCAAGCTAGAGGCCTACGAGCAGTACTTC. The encoded protein is CASKLEAYEQYF.

The chain employs TRBV9 and TRBJ2-7; D may be TRBD1 (7 bases). CDR1 is SGDLS and CDR2 is YYNGEE in the germline V gene. V lost 1 base, J lost 6 bases, and 17 bases lay in between. The CDR3 has 15 amino acids. CDR3 residues: CASSVFQGGEGEQYF. In nucleotides, the CDR3 is TGTGCCAGCAGCGTATTTCAGGGGGGAGAAGGCGAGCAGTACTTC.

This clone was found once. The J gene is TRBJ1-2, the V gene TRBV19; TRBD1 might be the D (6 bases). V was trimmed by 5 bases and J by 6 bases, leaving 16 bases between them. Per germline, CDR1 LNHDA and CDR2 SQIVND (reference sequence). This CDR3 is 14 amino acids long. CDR3 DNA: TGTGCCAGTAGTGAACAGGGATTCAGGAATGGCTACACCTTC. Its translation: CASSEQGFRNGYTF.

This rearrangement joins TRBV25-1 to TRBJ1-1; 9 positions match TRBD1. Germline V gene lookup returns CDR1 MGHDK and CDR2 SYGVNS. The CDR3 has 15 residues. V lost 2 bases and J lost 5; bases outside the gene matches: 6. CDR3 residues: CASSETGGAGTEAFF. The DNA of the CDR3 is TGTGCCAGCAGTGAAACAGGGGGCGCAGGGACTGAAGCTTTCTTT.

The chain combines TRBV7-2 with TRBJ1-6; TRBD1 might be the D (5 bases). The V gene lost 1 base and the J gene lost 10 bases, with 14 bases spanning the gap. The V gene's germline CDR1 is SGHTA and CDR2 FQGNSA. This CDR3 region has 15 residues. This chain's CDR3 is CASSLEGLLGSPLHF. The CDR3 bases are TGTGCCAGCAGCTTAGAGGGGCTCCTAGGGTCACCCCTCCACTTT.

This clone has only a few counts. This chain connects TRBV3-1 (or the pseudogene TRBV3-2) to TRBJ1-2; D gene ambiguous. The V gene lost 4 bases and the J gene lost 0 bases, with 15 bases spanning the gap. This CDR3 has 16 amino acids. In germline, CDR1 is LGHDT, CDR2 YNNKEL (reference sequence). The CDR3: CASSPGNPASNYGYTF. CDR3 in DNA: TGTGCCAGCAGCCCCGGGAACCCCGCTTCTAACTATGGCTACACCTTC.

The chain recombines TRBV4-3 with TRBJ2-7; 8 nucleotides align to TRBD1. V lost 5 bases, J lost 2 bases, and 8 bases stayed unmatched. This CDR3 region has 15 residues. CDR1 LGHNA and CDR2 YSLEER come from the germline V gene. The CDR3 protein is CASSTHRTGPYEQYF. In DNA, the CDR3 is TGCGCCAGCAGCACCCACAGGACAGGGCCCTACGAGCAGTACTTC.

The rearrangement joins TRBV6-1 to TRBJ1-5; D not certain. The CDR3 is made up of 14 amino acids. V shed 5 bases and J shed 5 bases, with 13 bases lying between them. CDR1 is MNHNS, CDR2 SASEGT, per germline. The CDR3 nucleotides are TGTGCCAGCAGTTATACCCTCGGGGATCAGCCCCAGCATTTT. This codes for CASSYTLGDQPQHF.

This chain joins TRBV5-1 and TRBJ1-2, with no clear D. With 4 bases removed from V and 0 bases from J, the gap between germline ends came to 13 bases. The CDR3 consists of 15 residues. From germline, CDR1 is SGHRS and CDR2 YFSETQ. Here the CDR3 reads CASSPEEGSNYGYTF. The CDR3 nucleotides are TGCGCCAGCAGCCCGGAGGAGGGATCTAACTATGGCTACACCTTC.

J is TRBJ2-7 and V is TRBV28; a weak D match, TRBD1 (5 bases). The germline V gene encodes CDR1 MDHEN and CDR2 SYDVKM. This CDR3 spans 14 amino acids. V lost 4 bases to trimming and J lost 3 bases, with 13 bases between them. CDR3 region: CASSSPAGFYEQYF. CDR3 nucleotide sequence: TGTGCCAGCAGTTCACCTGCAGGGTTCTACGAGCAGTACTTC.

The chain joins TRBV9 to TRBJ2-6; TRBD1 might be the D (6 bases). This CDR3 has 20 amino acids. The germline CDR1 and CDR2 sequences are SGDLS and YYNGEE. V shed 3 bases and J shed 1 base, with 23 bases lying between them. For the CDR3, the DNA is TGTGCCAGCAGCGCGAGTTTGACAGGTCGTATTTTGTCTGGGGCCAACGTCCTGACTTTC. Translating gives CASSASLTGRILSGANVLTF.

The chain joins TRBV2 to TRBJ2-1; D remains unclear. Germline-derived CDR1 and CDR2 are SNHLY and FYNNEI. The CDR3 loop spans 13 amino acids. V lost 6 bases to trimming and J lost 5 bases, with 11 bases between them. The CDR3 coding sequence is TGTGCCAGCAGGTTTTTGGAGAACAATGAGCAGTTCTTC. Amino acids: CASRFLENNEQFF. Variable domain in full (rest from reference TRBV2 and TRBJ2-1): EPEVTQTPSHQVTQMGQEVILRCVPISNHLYFYWYRQILGQKVEFLVSFYNNEISEKSEIFDDQFSVERPDGSNFTLKIRSTKLEDSAMYFCASRFLENNEQFFGPGTRLTVL.

The chain combines TRBV5-1 with TRBJ1-6, with D possibly TRBD1 on 6 matching bases. With 0 bases removed from V and 9 bases from J, the gap between germline ends came to 13 bases. From germline, CDR1 is SGHRS and CDR2 YFSETQ. CDR3 length: 15 residues. CDR3 sequence (DNA): TGCGCCAGCAGCTTGGAGGGGGGGAAGGGTTCACCCCTCCACTTT. Residues: CASSLEGGKGSPLHF. Full variable domain (outside the CDR3, taken from reference TRBV5-1 and TRBJ1-6): KAGVTQTPRYLIKTRGQQVTLSCSPISGHRSVSWYQQTPGQGLQFLFEYFSETQRNKGNFPGRFSGRQFSNSRSEMNVSTLELGDSALYLCASSLEGGKGSPLHFGNGTRLTVT.

This chain joins TRBV6-6 and TRBJ2-2; D is perhaps TRBD2 (6 bases). V dropped 7 bases and J dropped 2 bases, with 14 bases sitting between them. This CDR3 is built from 15 residues. Germline V gene lookup returns CDR1 MNHNY and CDR2 SVGAGI (reference sequence). The CDR3 sequence is CASIRRDSNTGELFF. The CDR3 nucleotides are TGTGCCAGCATCCGAAGGGACTCAAACACCGGGGAGCTGTTTTTT.

J is TRBJ1-5 and V is TRBV7-8, with D tentatively TRBD1 (6 bases). Per germline, CDR1 SGHVS and CDR2 FQNEAQ. The CDR3 spans 16 residues. Trimming took 5 bases from V and 4 from J, leaving 18 bases between them. Written as DNA, the CDR3 is TGTGCCAGCAGCCCCTGGGATCGGCAGGGGAATCAGCCCCAGCATTTT. Its protein product is CASSPWDRQGNQPQHF.

This chain connects TRBV18 to TRBJ1-2; possible D gene TRBD1, 5 bases. Trimming shortened V by 2 bases and J by 0 bases, and 13 bases separated the two germline ends. The CDR3 sequence is 16 residues long. Germline V gene sequence: CDR1 KGHSH, CDR2 LQKENI. CDR3 loop: CASSPAGHSSNYGYTF. CDR3 nucleotide sequence: TGTGCCAGCTCACCAGCAGGGCACAGTTCTAACTATGGCTACACCTTC.

The chain employs TRBV27 and TRBJ1-1, with 7 positions matching TRBD1. V trimming: 6 bases; J trimming: 5 bases; junction bases outside the gene matches: 12. The CDR3 extends over 15 amino acids. The germline V gene has CDR1 MNHEY and CDR2 SMNVEV (reference sequence). CDR3 sequence (DNA): TGTGCCAGCAGGATAACAGGGGAAAGGTGGACTGAAGCTTTCTTT. It translates to CASRITGERWTEAFF.

The chain combines TRBV16 with TRBJ2-1; 10 bases fit TRBD1. V lost 4 bases to trimming and J lost 6 bases; unmatched junction nucleotides: 3. The CDR3 runs to 14 residues. CDR1 is KGHSY and CDR2 is FQNENV in the germline V gene. The CDR3 DNA sequence: TGTGCCAGCAGCCCCTGGGACAGGGGCAATGAGCAGTTCTTC. It is translated as CASSPWDRGNEQFF. The full variable domain, with the rest looked up from reference TRBV16 and TRBJ2-1, is GEEVAQTPKHLVRGEGQKAKLYCAPIKGHSYVFWYQQVLKNEFKFLISFQNENVFDETGMPKERFSAKCLPNSPCSLEIQATKLEDSAVYFCASSPWDRGNEQFFGPGTRLTVL.

V and J are TRBV9 and TRBJ2-1, with 9 bases that match TRBD2. CDR1 is SGDLS, CDR2 YYNGEE, per germline. The J segment lost 8 bases and the V segment lost 2 bases, leaving 5 bases of the junction unmatched. This CDR3 is built from 14 residues. The CDR3 here is CASSVSGRPHEQFF. The CDR3 DNA reads as TGTGCCAGCAGCGTGAGCGGGAGGCCCCATGAGCAGTTCTTC.

The gene calls are TRBV7-2 and TRBJ2-7; 9 bases line up with TRBD1. Germline V gene sequence: CDR1 SGHTA, CDR2 FQGNSA. With 2 bases clipped from V and 9 bases from J, the junction kept 8 bases outside the gene matches. The CDR3 loop spans 14 amino acids. CDR3 protein: CASSLLGQGIGQYF. Written as DNA, the CDR3 is TGTGCCAGCAGCTTATTAGGACAGGGGATCGGGCAGTACTTC.

The chain couples TRBV10-3 to TRBJ1-2, with TRBD1 matching 7 bases. V was clipped by 4 bases and J by 3 bases; unmatched bases: 2. Germline values: CDR1 ENHRY, CDR2 SYGVKD. The CDR3 runs to 13 residues. The CDR3 sequence is CAISAGTDYGYTF. The CDR3 nucleotides read TGTGCCATCAGTGCCGGGACAGACTATGGCTACACCTTC.

The CDR3: CASSLGQNTEAFF. The CDR3 DNA follows: TGTGCCAGCAGTTTAGGGCAAAACACTGAAGCTTTCTTT. V is TRBV12-3 or TRBV12-4 and J is TRBJ1-1; D is undetermined. CDR3 size: 13 residues. The germline V and J ends were trimmed by 1 base and 2 bases, with 5 bases remaining between them.